This entry lists 23 T cell receptor beta chains sequenced from one sample in a study of T cell responses to AZD1222 COVID-19 vaccine. The repertoire was sequenced with immunoSEQ multiplex PCR; TCRdb's copy has only in-frame clones and lacks some. The top ten clones hold about 24% of a sample with 190,000 or so clones, more than 75% of them seen once. Sequencing was performed on peripheral blood, taken 28 days after the second AZD1222 dose. All receptors come from an adult who received the AZD1222 COVID-19 vaccine.

The V call is TRBV28, the J call TRBJ1-1, with D unclear. This CDR3 has 15 amino acids. Germline V CDR1 and CDR2: MDHEN, SYDVKM. Trimming pared 6 bases from V and 2 bases from J, leaving 16 bases between. CDR3 in amino acids: CASSDNMGSNTEAFF. The DNA of the CDR3 is TGTGCCAGCAGCGATAATATGGGTTCAAACACTGAAGCTTTCTTT.

The chain links TRBV5-8 to TRBJ2-5; D is possibly TRBD1 or TRBD2 (6 bases each). Germline assignment: CDR1 SGHTS and CDR2 YDEGEE. CDR3 length equals 14 residues. V lost 3 bases and J lost 1, with 10 bases in between. Here the CDR3 reads CASSSRGLQETQYF. The DNA of the CDR3 is TGTGCCAGCAGCTCCCGGGGGCTCCAAGAGACCCAGTACTTC.

The chain uses TRBV27 and TRBJ2-5; 7 bases are a match to TRBD2. Germline CDR1 MNHEY, CDR2 SMNVEV (reference sequence). The CDR3 loop spans 13 amino acids. V was pared by 4 bases and J by 5 bases, with 4 bases of the junction left unmatched. The CDR3 sequence is CASSSRLAETQYF. In DNA, the CDR3 is TGTGCCAGCAGTTCAAGACTAGCCGAGACCCAGTACTTC.

The chain combines TRBV29-1 with TRBJ2-5; 10 bases line up with TRBD1. J was trimmed by 5 bases and V by 7 bases; bases with no gene match: 4. CDR3 length: 12 amino acids. Germline loops: CDR1 SQVTM, CDR2 ANQGSEA. CDR3 in amino acids: CSGGQGMETQYF. The CDR3 DNA follows: TGCAGCGGGGGACAGGGGATGGAGACCCAGTACTTC. Full variable domain (outside the CDR3, taken from reference TRBV29-1 and TRBJ2-5): SAVISQKPSRDICQRGTSLTIQCQVDSQVTMMFWYRQQPGQSLTLIATANQGSEATYESGFVIDKFPISRPNLTFSTLTVSNMSPEDSSIYLCSGGQGMETQYFGPGTRLLVL.

The genes are TRBV4-1 and TRBJ1-2, with TRBD1 as a possible D gene (5 bases). The germline V gene encodes CDR1 MGHRA and CDR2 YSYEKL. V lost 0 bases, J lost 4 bases, and 15 bases lay in between. The CDR3 covers 16 residues. CDR3 protein: CASSQDAGVSVYGYTF. In DNA, the CDR3 is TGCGCCAGCAGCCAAGATGCGGGGGTGTCAGTCTATGGCTACACCTTC.

This chain links TRBV28 with TRBJ2-2, with no clear D. The V and J ends lost 3 bases and 4 bases respectively, with 6 bases between them. CDR1 is MDHEN, CDR2 SYDVKM, per germline. CDR3 length equals 13 residues. The CDR3 nucleotides are TGTGCCAGCAGTTTTCGTTTCACCGGGGAGCTGTTTTTT. Protein sequence: CASSFRFTGELFF. The whole variable domain, filled in from reference TRBV28 and TRBJ2-2, reads DVKVTQSSRYLVKRTGEKVFLECVQDMDHENMFWYRQDPGLGLRLIYFSYDVKMKEKGDIPEGYSVSREKKERFSLILESASTNQTSMYLCASSFRFTGELFFGEGSRLTVL.

V usage is TRBV18 and J usage is TRBJ1-3; 9 bases line up with TRBD1. Germline V gene sequence: CDR1 KGHSH, CDR2 LQKENI. The CDR3 sequence is 16 residues long. The ends lost 3 bases at V and 0 bases at J; junction bases unmatched: 3. This CDR3 reads CASSPGTGSSGNTIYF. The CDR3 nucleotides are TGTGCCAGCTCACCGGGGACAGGGTCCTCTGGAAACACCATATATTTT.

The genes are TRBV7-3 and TRBJ2-1; D is undetermined. With 5 bases removed from V and 5 bases from J, the gap between germline ends came to 13 bases. Germline CDR1 SGHTA, CDR2 FQGTGA. The length of the CDR3 is 14 residues. The CDR3 DNA follows: TGTGCCAGCAGCCCAGGCGGCTCTAACAATGAGCAGTTCTTC. Translation gives CASSPGGSNNEQFF. The full variable domain, completed using reference TRBV7-3 and TRBJ2-1, is GAGVSQTPSNKVTEKGKYVELRCDPISGHTALYWYRQSLGQGPEFLIYFQGTGAADDSGLPNDRFFAVRPEGSVSTLKIQRTERGDSAVYLCASSPGGSNNEQFFGPGTRLTVL.

Notes on this clone: Different DNA sequences within this sample yield the same CDR3. CDR3 sequence: CASSQAQSTDTQYF. For the CDR3, the DNA is TGCGCCAGCAGCCAAGCCCAAAGCACAGATACGCAGTATTTT. The J gene is TRBJ2-3, the V gene TRBV4-3; unclear D gene. CDR1 and CDR2 from the germline V gene are LGHNA and YSLEER. The CDR3 has 14 amino acids. V lost 1 base and J 0 bases, leaving 5 bases between the germline ends.

As for this clone: This sample also contains other DNA sequences that code for the same CDR3. The genes are TRBV12-3 or TRBV12-4 and TRBJ2-5; D perhaps matches TRBD1 (5 bases). Deletions cut 1 base from V and 5 bases from J, with 5 bases between. The CDR3 spans 12 residues. The CDR3 here is CASSLEGETQYF. The CDR3, as DNA: TGTGCCAGCAGTTTAGAGGGGGAGACCCAGTACTTC.

V usage is TRBV4-1 and J usage is TRBJ2-1; 11 nucleotides agree with TRBD2. Germline V gene lookup returns CDR1 MGHRA and CDR2 YSYEKL. The CDR3 spans 17 residues. V lost 0 bases to trimming and J lost 4 bases; unmatched junction nucleotides: 5. The CDR3 DNA reads as TGCGCCAGCAGCCAAGATCAGGGACTAGCGGATTACAATGAGCAGTTCTTC. Protein: CASSQDQGLADYNEQFF.

Concerning this clone itself: Other DNA sequences of this sample code for an identical CDR3. The chain is built from TRBV20-1 and TRBJ2-5; unclear D gene. This CDR3 has 11 residues. V gave up 0 bases and J gave up 5 bases, with 4 bases separating them. The germline CDR1 and CDR2 sequences are DFQATT and SNEGSKA (reference sequence). DNA for the CDR3: TGCAGTGCTAGAGATAGGGAGACCCAGTACTTC. Its translation is CSARDRETQYF.

V and J are TRBV3-1 (or the pseudogene TRBV3-2) and TRBJ2-3; 11 nucleotides line up with TRBD2. Germline CDR1 LGHDT, CDR2 YNNKEL (reference sequence). V gave up 0 bases and J gave up 6 bases; unmatched junction bases: 5. The CDR3 length is 16 residues. In DNA, the CDR3 is TGTGCCAGCAGCCAAGAAAGGGCTAGCGGGGGGGATACGCAGTATTTT. Translation gives CASSQERASGGDTQYF.

The rearrangement joins TRBV7-9 to TRBJ1-1; D is unclear. V shed 1 base and J shed 1 base, with 7 bases lying between them. The germline gives CDR1 SEHNR, CDR2 FQNEAQ (reference sequence). The CDR3 extends over 14 amino acids. CDR3 DNA sequence: TGTGCCAGCAGCTTAGGTCAGGCGAACACTGAAGCTTTCTTT. Its protein is CASSLGQANTEAFF.

V gene TRBV6-5 combines with J gene TRBJ1-6, with 8 bases identical to TRBD1. The CDR3 loop spans 16 amino acids. The V segment lost 2 bases and the J segment 7 bases; nucleotides outside the gene matches: 7. CDR1 and CDR2 (germline): MNHEY, SVGAGI. CDR3: CASSYPGTGGNSPLHF. In DNA form, the CDR3 reads TGTGCCAGCAGTTACCCCGGGACAGGCGGAAATTCACCCCTCCACTTT.

This clone has only one observation. V and J are TRBV6-6 and TRBJ2-7; perhaps TRBD1 as D (6 bases). This CDR3 spans 15 amino acids. Trimming pared 2 bases from V and 3 bases from J, leaving 14 bases between. Germline V lookup: CDR1 MNHNY, CDR2 SVGAGI (reference sequence). The CDR3 nucleotides read TGTGCCAGCAGTTACAAAGGCAGGGGAATCTACGAGCAGTACTTC. This sequence encodes CASSYKGRGIYEQYF.

CDR3 sequence: CASSLQGAEDNEQFF. CDR3 DNA sequence: TGTGCCAGCTCACTTCAGGGGGCTGAGGACAATGAGCAGTTCTTC. The chain links TRBV18 to TRBJ2-1, with TRBD1 matching 8 bases. The germline V gene encodes CDR1 KGHSH and CDR2 LQKENI. This CDR3 comprises 15 residues. J lost 5 bases, V lost 4 bases, and 7 bases had no gene match. Full variable domain (missing parts from reference TRBV18 and TRBJ2-1): NAGVMQNPRHLVRRRGQEARLRCSPMKGHSHVYWYRQLPEEGLKFMVYLQKENIIDESGMPKERFSAEFPKEGPSILRIQQVVRGDSAAYFCASSLQGAEDNEQFFGPGTRLTVL.

This chain uses TRBV7-9 with TRBJ2-2; unclear D gene. CDR3 size: 15 residues. Trimming stripped 1 base from V and 0 bases from J, with 6 bases between. Germline values: CDR1 SEHNR, CDR2 FQNEAQ (reference sequence). The DNA for the CDR3 is TGTGCCAGCAGCTTAGTACAGTCGAACACCGGGGAGCTGTTTTTT. It specifies CASSLVQSNTGELFF.

The rearrangement joins TRBV27 to TRBJ2-2, with a weak D call TRBD2 (6 bases). CDR1 and CDR2 (germline): MNHEY, SMNVEV (reference sequence). The CDR3 spans 15 residues. Trimming stripped 2 bases from V and 4 bases from J, with 11 bases between. The CDR3 is CASSLRDFATGELFF. The CDR3 DNA reads TGTGCCAGCAGTTTACGGGACTTTGCCACCGGGGAGCTGTTTTTT.

The V and J genes are TRBV7-3 and TRBJ2-7; D gene unclear. From germline, CDR1 is SGHTA and CDR2 FQGTGA. The V end lost 4 bases, the J end lost 3 bases, and 10 bases lay between the germline ends. CDR3 length: 13 amino acids. As DNA, the CDR3 is TGTGCCAGCAGCTCACCCCCAAGCTACGAGCAGTACTTC. Translation: CASSSPPSYEQYF.

The rearrangement uses TRBV7-9 and TRBJ2-1; D may be TRBD2 (6 bases). The CDR3 extends over 13 amino acids. Per germline, CDR1 SEHNR and CDR2 FQNEAQ (reference sequence). Trimming took 1 base from V and 15 from J, leaving 16 bases between them. CDR3 DNA sequence: TGTGCCAGCAGCTTAGAAGGCGGGATTAGCATGTTCTTC. Encoded protein: CASSLEGGISMFF.

The gene calls are TRBV20-1 and TRBJ2-1, with D maybe TRBD2 (6 bases). Trimming left V 3 bases short and J 0 bases short, with 12 bases between. The germline CDR1 and CDR2 sequences are DFQATT and SNEGSKA (reference sequence). The CDR3 consists of 15 residues. CDR3 residues: CSASTGLSSYNEQFF. The CDR3 nucleotides are TGCAGTGCTAGTACGGGACTCAGCTCCTACAATGAGCAGTTCTTC.

The CDR3 region has the DNA TGCAGCGTTGTAATGCTAGCGGGTTTCCAAGAGACCCAGTACTTC. The encoded protein is CSVVMLAGFQETQYF. The chain carries TRBV29-1 and TRBJ2-5; TRBD2 agrees at 8 bases. V lost 4 bases, J lost 1 base, and 8 bases stayed unmatched. Germline V gene data show CDR1 as SQVTM and CDR2 as ANQGSEA. The CDR3 has 15 amino acids.